These 21 T cell receptor beta chains were sequenced from one sample in a study of monozygotic twins with inflammatory bowel disease. TCRdb processed the 5' RACE reads again and assigns one entry to each CDR3 protein, with no DNA. Its table lists about 420,000 distinct CDR3 sequences. Material for sequencing was blood. Source of these receptors: a human donor with ulcerative colitis or Crohn's disease, or a healthy co-twin of an affected twin (not recorded which).

The V gene is TRBV20-1, the J gene TRBJ2-5; the D call of TRBD1 rests on TCRdb alone, since no DNA is present to check it. Germline lookup yields CDR1 DFQATT and CDR2 SNEGSKA (reference sequence). CDR3 length equals 15 residues. CDR3 residues: CSARKGQALQETQYF.

The chain joins TRBV23-1 to TRBJ2-3; the D call of TRBD1 rests on TCRdb alone, since no DNA is present to check it. TRBV23-1 is an ORF, and what it does is uncertain. The CDR3 spans 16 residues. CDR3 sequence reads: CASSQSRGQNTDTQYF.

The CDR3 spells CASSAQLPSSYEQYF. This rearrangement joins TRBV2 to TRBJ2-7; there is no DNA to check the TCRdb D call of TRBD2. This CDR3 has 15 amino acids. The germline V gene has CDR1 SNHLY and CDR2 FYNNEI.

The chain carries TRBV19 and TRBJ1-1; TCRdb names TRBD1, which stays unverified in the absence of DNA. The CDR3 has 15 amino acids. The germline gives CDR1 LNHDA, CDR2 SQIVND (reference sequence). CDR3: CASTSLGGGGTEAFF.

The chain combines TRBV4-1 with TRBJ1-1; there is no DNA to check the TCRdb D call of TRBD1. The germline V gene encodes CDR1 MGHRA and CDR2 YSYEKL. The CDR3 length is 14 residues. CDR3 residues: CASSQEGAATEAFF.

The chain is built from TRBV29-1 and TRBJ1-1. The CDR3 is 13 residues long. Germline-derived CDR1 and CDR2 are SQVTM and ANQGSEA. The CDR3 loop reads CSVSDTTNTEAFF.

The chain has TRBV20-1 and TRBJ2-2; absent DNA, TCRdb's TRBD1 call cannot be checked. CDR3 length: 13 amino acids. CDR1 and CDR2 (germline): DFQATT, SNEGSKA (reference sequence). CDR3 sequence: CSVTPGGTGELFF.

The V gene is TRBV5-1, the J gene TRBJ2-1. The CDR3 sequence is 15 residues long. The germline gives CDR1 SGHRS, CDR2 YFSETQ. The CDR3 protein is CASSQHVTSYNEQFF. The entire variable domain, with the rest obtained from reference TRBV5-1 and TRBJ2-1, is as follows: KAGVTQTPRYLIKTRGQQVTLSCSPISGHRSVSWYQQTPGQGLQFLFEYFSETQRNKGNFPGRFSGRQFSNSRSEMNVSTLELGDSALYLCASSQHVTSYNEQFFGPGTRLTVL.

The gene calls are TRBV15 and TRBJ1-1; TCRdb returns TRBD1, unconfirmable since there is no DNA. The CDR3 runs to 15 residues. Germline V CDR1 and CDR2: LNHNV, YYDKDF (reference sequence). CDR3: CATSRPQGVRTEAFF.

The CDR3 sequence is CSALKLATHSYEQYF. The chain couples TRBV20-1 to TRBJ2-7; the D call of TRBD2 rests on TCRdb alone, since no DNA is present to check it. The CDR3 has 15 residues. Per germline, CDR1 DFQATT and CDR2 SNEGSKA (reference sequence).

The chain combines TRBV20-1 with TRBJ2-2; TCRdb selects TRBD2, and the lack of DNA leaves this call unchecked. Germline V CDR1 and CDR2: DFQATT, SNEGSKA (reference sequence). CDR3 length equals 21 residues. The CDR3 protein is CSARDLVLGLAGGPNTGELFF.

The chain uses TRBV28 and TRBJ2-7; absent DNA, TCRdb's TRBD1 call cannot be checked. Germline CDR1 and CDR2: MDHEN and SYDVKM. CDR3 length: 13 residues. The CDR3 region is CASSPTVTYEQYF.

The chain recombines TRBV5-1 with TRBJ2-4; TCRdb calls TRBD1, which cannot be checked without DNA. Germline CDR1 SGHRS, CDR2 YFSETQ. The CDR3 consists of 15 residues. CDR3 region: CASSPLTGEINIQYF.

The genes are TRBV15 and TRBJ2-3; the TCRdb call, TRBD2, lacks DNA for checking. The germline V gene encodes CDR1 LNHNV and CDR2 YYDKDF (reference sequence). The length of the CDR3 is 16 residues. CDR3: CATSRDLAGVSDTQYF.

CDR3 amino acids: CATSDLRLDTQYF. The gene calls are TRBV24-1 and TRBJ2-3; TCRdb calls TRBD2, which cannot be checked without DNA. Germline V gene sequence: CDR1 KGHDR, CDR2 SFDVKD. The CDR3 totals 13 residues.

The rearrangement uses TRBV5-4 and TRBJ2-2; TCRdb gives TRBD1 as the D gene, but with no DNA this cannot be confirmed. The CDR3 covers 15 residues. Germline lookup yields CDR1 SGHNT and CDR2 YYREEE (reference sequence). CDR3: CASSSQGAKSGELFF.

This sequence joins TRBV12-3 or TRBV12-4 and TRBJ1-3; with no DNA, the TCRdb D assignment of TRBD1 cannot be verified. CDR3 size: 15 residues. CDR3 loop: CASSSGTGEGNTIYF.

The chain is built from TRBV5-5 and TRBJ1-1. Germline-derived CDR1 and CDR2 are SGHKS and YYEKEE (reference sequence). This CDR3 has 14 residues. The CDR3 loop reads CASSSDRGVTEAFF.

This sequence joins TRBV2 and TRBJ2-3; TCRdb's D call of TRBD1 is untestable without DNA. Looked up from germline, CDR1 is SNHLY and CDR2 is FYNNEI. CDR3 length: 13 residues. The CDR3 is CASSRDRGYTQYF.

The chain carries TRBV20-1 and TRBJ2-4; TCRdb designates TRBD1, a call that cannot be tested without DNA. Germline loops: CDR1 DFQATT, CDR2 SNEGSKA (reference sequence). CDR3 length: 11 residues. The CDR3 is CSAFRGDIQYF.

J is TRBJ1-2 and V is TRBV5-1. This CDR3 has 16 amino acids. Germline V gene sequence: CDR1 SGHRS, CDR2 YFSETQ. This chain's CDR3 is CASSLDRIIASDGYTF.